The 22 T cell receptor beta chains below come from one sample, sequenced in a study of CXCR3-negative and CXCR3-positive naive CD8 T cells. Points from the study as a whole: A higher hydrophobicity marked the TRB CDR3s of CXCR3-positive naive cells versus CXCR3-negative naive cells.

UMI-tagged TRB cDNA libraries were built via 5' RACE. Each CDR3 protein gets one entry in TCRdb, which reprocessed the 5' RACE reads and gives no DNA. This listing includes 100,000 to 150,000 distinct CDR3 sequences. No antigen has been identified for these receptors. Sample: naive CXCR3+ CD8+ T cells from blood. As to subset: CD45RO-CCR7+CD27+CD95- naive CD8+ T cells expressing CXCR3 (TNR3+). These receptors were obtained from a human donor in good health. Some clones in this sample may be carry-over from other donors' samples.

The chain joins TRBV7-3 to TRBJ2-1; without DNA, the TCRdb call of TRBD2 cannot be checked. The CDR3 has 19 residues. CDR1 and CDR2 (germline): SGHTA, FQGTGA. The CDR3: CASSLNARGLAGDFNEQFF. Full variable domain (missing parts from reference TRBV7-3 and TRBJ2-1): GAGVSQTPSNKVTEKGKYVELRCDPISGHTALYWYRQSLGQGPEFLIYFQGTGAADDSGLPNDRFFAVRPEGSVSTLKIQRTERGDSAVYLCASSLNARGLAGDFNEQFFGPGTRLTVL.

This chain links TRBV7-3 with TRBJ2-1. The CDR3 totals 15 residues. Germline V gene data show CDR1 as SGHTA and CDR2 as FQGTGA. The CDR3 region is CASSPGHASLNEQFF.

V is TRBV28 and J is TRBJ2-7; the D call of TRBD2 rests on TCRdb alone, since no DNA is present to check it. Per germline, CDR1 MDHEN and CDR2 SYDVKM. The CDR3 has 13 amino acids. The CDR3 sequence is CASSSPANYEQYF.

CDR3 amino acids: CSVEFRDVKGPVSNQPQHF. The chain carries TRBV29-1 and TRBJ1-5; no DNA is available, so the TRBD1 call from TCRdb remains unchecked. Germline lookup yields CDR1 SQVTM and CDR2 ANQGSEA. This CDR3 spans 19 amino acids.

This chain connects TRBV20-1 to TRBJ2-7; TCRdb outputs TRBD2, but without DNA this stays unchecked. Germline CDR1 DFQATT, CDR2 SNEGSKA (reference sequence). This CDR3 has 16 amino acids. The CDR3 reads CSAFPLAGGSSYEQYF.

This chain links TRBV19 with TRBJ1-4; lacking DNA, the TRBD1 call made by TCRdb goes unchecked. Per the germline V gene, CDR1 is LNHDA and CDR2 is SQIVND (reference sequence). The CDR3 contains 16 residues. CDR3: CASSIASGDLNEKLFF.

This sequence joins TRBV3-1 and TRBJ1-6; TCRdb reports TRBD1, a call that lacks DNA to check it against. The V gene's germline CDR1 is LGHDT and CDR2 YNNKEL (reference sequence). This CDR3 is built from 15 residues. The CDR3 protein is CASSNRDTFGSPLHF.

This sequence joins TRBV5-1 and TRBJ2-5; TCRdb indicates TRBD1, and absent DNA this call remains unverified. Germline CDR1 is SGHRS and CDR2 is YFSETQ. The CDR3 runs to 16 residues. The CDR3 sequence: CASSLEAESGGETQYF.

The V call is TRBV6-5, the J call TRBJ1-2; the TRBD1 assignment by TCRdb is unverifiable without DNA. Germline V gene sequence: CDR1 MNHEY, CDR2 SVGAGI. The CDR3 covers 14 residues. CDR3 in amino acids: CATTGTGLLNGYTF.

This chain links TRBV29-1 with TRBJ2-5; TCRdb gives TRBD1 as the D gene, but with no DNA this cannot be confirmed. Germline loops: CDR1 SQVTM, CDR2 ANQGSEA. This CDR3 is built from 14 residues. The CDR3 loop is CSVEVISGWKTQYF.

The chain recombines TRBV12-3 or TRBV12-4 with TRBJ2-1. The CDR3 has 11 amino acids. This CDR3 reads CASSSDGVQFF.

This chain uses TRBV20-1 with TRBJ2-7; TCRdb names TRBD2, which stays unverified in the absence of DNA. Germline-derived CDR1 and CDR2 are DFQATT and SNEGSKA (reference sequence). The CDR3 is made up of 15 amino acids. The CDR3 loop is CSARDPEGGVYEQYF.

CDR3 residues: CASSLEPTGSGELFF. V and J are TRBV11-2 and TRBJ2-2; the D call from TCRdb, TRBD1, cannot be confirmed without DNA. The length of the CDR3 is 15 residues. Germline CDR1 reads SGHAT; CDR2 reads FQNNGV.

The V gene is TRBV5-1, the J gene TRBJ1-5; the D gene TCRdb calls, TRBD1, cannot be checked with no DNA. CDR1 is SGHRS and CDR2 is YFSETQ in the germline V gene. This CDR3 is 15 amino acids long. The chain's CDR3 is CASSLTTGGGQPQHF. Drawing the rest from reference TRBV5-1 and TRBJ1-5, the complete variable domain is KAGVTQTPRYLIKTRGQQVTLSCSPISGHRSVSWYQQTPGQGLQFLFEYFSETQRNKGNFPGRFSGRQFSNSRSEMNVSTLELGDSALYLCASSLTTGGGQPQHFGDGTRLSIL.

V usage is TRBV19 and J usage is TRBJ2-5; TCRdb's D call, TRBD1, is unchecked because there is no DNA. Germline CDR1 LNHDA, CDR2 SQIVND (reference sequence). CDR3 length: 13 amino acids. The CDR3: CASSASGEETQYF. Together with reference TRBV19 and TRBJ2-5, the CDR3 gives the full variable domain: DGGITQSPKYLFRKEGQNVTLSCEQNLNHDAMYWYRQDPGQGLRLIYYSQIVNDFQKGDIAEGYSVSREKKESFPLTVTSAQKNPTAFYLCASSASGEETQYFGPGTRLLVL.

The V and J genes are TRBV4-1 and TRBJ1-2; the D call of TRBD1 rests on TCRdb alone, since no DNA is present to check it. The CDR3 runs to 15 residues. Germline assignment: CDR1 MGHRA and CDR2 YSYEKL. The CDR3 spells CASSQDPGVNYGYTF.

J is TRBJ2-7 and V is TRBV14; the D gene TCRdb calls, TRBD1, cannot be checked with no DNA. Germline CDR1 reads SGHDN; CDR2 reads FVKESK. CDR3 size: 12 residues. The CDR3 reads CASSQSGHEQYF.

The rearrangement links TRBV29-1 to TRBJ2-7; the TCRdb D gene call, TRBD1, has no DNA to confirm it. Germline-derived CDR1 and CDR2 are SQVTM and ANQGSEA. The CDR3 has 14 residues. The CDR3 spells CSVYGQSPIYEQYF.

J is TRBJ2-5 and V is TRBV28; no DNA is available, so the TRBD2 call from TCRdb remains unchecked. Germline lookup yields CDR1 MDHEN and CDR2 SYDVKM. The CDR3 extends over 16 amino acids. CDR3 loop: CASSWTSGGGQVTQYF. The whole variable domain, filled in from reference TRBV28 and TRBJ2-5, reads DVKVTQSSRYLVKRTGEKVFLECVQDMDHENMFWYRQDPGLGLRLIYFSYDVKMKEKGDIPEGYSVSREKKERFSLILESASTNQTSMYLCASSWTSGGGQVTQYFGPGTRLLVL.

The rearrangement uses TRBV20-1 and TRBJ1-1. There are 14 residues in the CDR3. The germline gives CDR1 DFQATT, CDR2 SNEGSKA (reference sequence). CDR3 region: CSAREPRSHTEAFF.

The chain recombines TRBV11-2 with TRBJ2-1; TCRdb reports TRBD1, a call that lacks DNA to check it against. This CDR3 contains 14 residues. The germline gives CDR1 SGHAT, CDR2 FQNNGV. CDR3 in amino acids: CASSPADRGNEQFF.

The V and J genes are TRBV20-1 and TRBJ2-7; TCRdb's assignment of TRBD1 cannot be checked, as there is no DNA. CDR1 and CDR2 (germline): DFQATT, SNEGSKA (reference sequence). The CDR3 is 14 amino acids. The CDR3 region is CSARGTGAMYEQYF.